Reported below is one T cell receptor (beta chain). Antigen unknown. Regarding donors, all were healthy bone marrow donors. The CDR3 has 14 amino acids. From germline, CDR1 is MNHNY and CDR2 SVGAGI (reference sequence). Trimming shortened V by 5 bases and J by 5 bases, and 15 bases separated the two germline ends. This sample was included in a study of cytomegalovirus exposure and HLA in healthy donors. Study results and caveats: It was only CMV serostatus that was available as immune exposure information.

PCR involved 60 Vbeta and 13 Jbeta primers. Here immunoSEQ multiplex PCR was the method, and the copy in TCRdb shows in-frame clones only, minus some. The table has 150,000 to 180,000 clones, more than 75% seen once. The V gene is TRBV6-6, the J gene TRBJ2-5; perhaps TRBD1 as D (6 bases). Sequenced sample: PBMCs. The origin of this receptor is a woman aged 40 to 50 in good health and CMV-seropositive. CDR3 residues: CASSPPGEGETQYF. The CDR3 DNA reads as TGTGCCAGCAGTCCCCCAGGGGAAGGGGAGACCCAGTACTTC.